This T cell receptor (beta chain) was identified in a study of PD-1 blockade in classical Hodgkin lymphoma. Time point here: cycle 4 day 1 (C4D1), after less than 7 weeks of nivolumab. The patients all showed relapse after autologous stem cell transplantation, while their brentuximab vedotin exposure varied. Sequenced by immunoSEQ multiplex PCR; TCRdb stores in-frame clones only, minus some. This sample has 35,000 to 50,000 clones, with roughly 65% found just once. This CDR3 has 18 amino acids. Germline V gene lookup returns CDR1 LGHNA and CDR2 YNFKEQ. V was shortened by 1 base and J by 6 bases, with 22 bases between the two germline ends. This clone was counted a few times.

This TCR was sampled from a human donor with classical Hodgkin lymphoma. This chain connects TRBV4-2 to TRBJ2-1; TRBD2 is a possible D gene (6 bases). The specimen was peripheral blood mononuclear cells (PBMCs), collected before the fourth cycle of nivolumab. As DNA, the CDR3 is TGTGCCAGCAGCCAAGGCGGAGGGGTCCGGATTTTATCCAATGAGCAGTTCTTC. It is translated as CASSQGGGVRILSNEQFF.